The 20 T cell receptor beta chains in this list originate from one sample, sequenced in a study of blood T cell repertoires in COVID-19. Libraries were prepared by immunoSEQ multiplex PCR; TCRdb keeps only in-frame clonotypes and omits some of them. The sample has 400,000 to 550,000 clones, about 85% seen once. The sample was PBMCs or T cells enriched from blood (not recorded which). The receptors originated from a woman aged 18-29 years with acute COVID-19.

The V call is TRBV29-1, the J call TRBJ2-2; D is undetermined. The CDR3 length is 12 residues. In germline, CDR1 is SQVTM, CDR2 ANQGSEA. V was trimmed by 3 bases and J by 1 base, leaving 3 bases between them. CDR3 DNA: TGCAGCGTTGATCGGAACACCGGGGAGCTGTTTTTT. Its translation is CSVDRNTGELFF.

This rearrangement joins TRBV5-6 to TRBJ1-2; 10 bases are shared with TRBD1. The V segment lost 0 bases and the J segment 6 bases; nucleotides outside the gene matches: 5. Looked up from germline, CDR1 is SGHDT and CDR2 is YYEEEE. The CDR3 sequence is 15 residues long. The CDR3 here is CASSLASGTGDGYTF. The CDR3 bases are TGTGCCAGCAGCTTGGCTTCCGGGACAGGGGATGGCTACACCTTC.

This chain connects TRBV24-1 to TRBJ2-7; D may be TRBD2 (6 bases). This CDR3 has 12 residues. Deletions cut 6 bases from V and 2 bases from J, with 7 bases between. Germline V gives CDR1 KGHDR, CDR2 SFDVKD. The CDR3 here is CATSPGAYEQYF. The DNA for the CDR3 is TGTGCCACCAGTCCGGGAGCCTACGAGCAGTACTTC.

The gene calls are TRBV24-1 and TRBJ2-1, with D perhaps matching TRBD2 (10 bases). The CDR3 runs 18 residues. Germline CDR1 reads KGHDR; CDR2 reads SFDVKD. Trimming took off 5 bases at V and 12 bases at J, with 31 bases between the two ends. CDR3 region: CATSAGTGTVAGGIGQFF. The CDR3 coding sequence is TGTGCCACCAGTGCAGGGACAGGGACGGTAGCGGGAGGAATTGGGCAGTTCTTC.

The chain has TRBV10-1 and TRBJ2-2; 7 positions agree with TRBD2. This CDR3 region has 16 residues. Germline CDR1 reads WNHNN; CDR2 reads SYGVQD (reference sequence). Losses at the gene ends were 0 bases for V and 2 bases for J; bases not matched to a gene: 3. The CDR3 loop is CASSESGGSNTGELFF. The CDR3 DNA sequence: TGCGCCAGCAGTGAGTCGGGCGGGAGCAACACCGGGGAGCTGTTTTTT.

This chain connects TRBV7-5 to TRBJ1-5. TRBV7-5 is given as a pseudogene. This CDR3 has 13 residues. The CDR3 nucleotides are TGTGTCAGAAGCTTAGGGGAGGATCAGCCCCAGCATTTT. Encoded protein: CVRSLGEDQPQHF.

This clone was seen more than once but under ten times. The CDR3 bases are TGCAGCGTTCTACAACACAGGGCGAGCTCTGGAAACACCATATATTTT. Protein sequence: CSVLQHRASSGNTIYF. The V and J genes are TRBV29-1 and TRBJ1-3; perhaps TRBD1 as D (6 bases). Trimming took off 5 bases at V and 0 bases at J, with 17 bases between the two ends. Germline-derived CDR1 and CDR2 are SQVTM and ANQGSEA. This CDR3 region has 16 residues.

The V gene is TRBV20-1, the J gene TRBJ2-7; tentative D call: TRBD2 (6 bases). Trimming cost V 4 bases and J 9 bases, with 13 bases left between them. Per germline, CDR1 DFQATT and CDR2 SNEGSKA (reference sequence). The CDR3 has 11 residues. The CDR3 DNA reads TGCAGTGCTAAGGTGGGGGGAAGGCAGTACTTC. It encodes CSAKVGGRQYF.

The CDR3 nucleotides read TGTGCCACCAGTGATCGTTCCCAGGGGGCGCCCACCTACGAGCAGTACTTC. Amino acids: CATSDRSQGAPTYEQYF. The chain is built from TRBV24-1 and TRBJ2-7, with TRBD1 identical over 8 bases. The CDR3 contains 17 residues. Per the germline V gene, CDR1 is KGHDR and CDR2 is SFDVKD. The trim removed 3 bases at V and 2 bases at J, leaving 11 bases unmatched.

The chain is built from TRBV11-1 and TRBJ1-1; 7 bases map to TRBD1. The germline V gene encodes CDR1 SGHAT and CDR2 FQDESV (reference sequence). The CDR3 sequence is 13 residues long. The trim removed 7 bases at V and 1 base at J, leaving 3 bases unmatched. The DNA for the CDR3 is TGTGCCAGCATCAGACAGGGGAACACTGAAGCTTTCTTT. Translated: CASIRQGNTEAFF.

The V and J genes are TRBV7-8 and TRBJ2-7; D is possibly TRBD1 (5 bases). The V and J ends lost 5 bases and 3 bases respectively, with 14 bases between them. Germline CDR1 and CDR2: SGHVS and FQNEAQ. The CDR3 length is 14 residues. The CDR3 here is CASSQSGADYEQYF. The CDR3 nucleotides read TGTGCCAGCAGCCAGAGTGGGGCGGACTACGAGCAGTACTTC.

The genes are TRBV29-1 and TRBJ2-2, with a possible D match to TRBD1 (5 bases). V was trimmed by 6 bases and J by 5 bases, leaving 7 bases between them. The CDR3 sequence is 11 residues long. Germline V gives CDR1 SQVTM, CDR2 ANQGSEA. CDR3 nucleotides: TGCAGCGTCCGACAGACCGGGGAGCTGTTTTTT. It specifies CSVRQTGELFF.

This chain connects TRBV6-6 to TRBJ1-5, with TRBD1 identical over 10 bases. Germline CDR1 and CDR2: MNHNY and SVGAGI (reference sequence). This CDR3 contains 20 residues. J lost 6 bases, V lost 6 bases, and 23 bases had no gene match. Here the CDR3 reads CASSRPSRQGAIRDSQPQHF. Written as DNA, the CDR3 is TGTGCCAGCAGCCGTCCCTCCCGACAGGGGGCGATACGGGATTCTCAGCCCCAGCATTTT.

The count of this clone is one. V and J are TRBV7-2 and TRBJ2-7; 10 nucleotides match TRBD2. V lost 4 bases and J lost 3; bases outside the gene matches: 6. Germline V gene data show CDR1 as SGHTA and CDR2 as FQGNSA. This CDR3 is built from 15 residues. The CDR3 coding sequence is TGTGCCAGCAGCTATGTACTAGCGGGGAACTACGAGCAGTACTTC. Translated, it gives CASSYVLAGNYEQYF.

This chain connects TRBV3-1 (or the pseudogene TRBV3-2) to TRBJ2-2; tentative D call: TRBD1 (6 bases). CDR1 and CDR2 from the germline V gene are LGHDT and YNNKEL (reference sequence). This CDR3 has 16 residues. The V and J ends lost 0 bases and 7 bases respectively, with 15 bases between them. The CDR3 is CASSQDPTGSYGELFF. CDR3 DNA sequence: TGTGCCAGCAGCCAAGATCCGACAGGCTCCTACGGGGAGCTGTTTTTT.

The chain links TRBV6-5 to TRBJ2-1; 8 nucleotides agree with TRBD2. Germline values: CDR1 MNHEY, CDR2 SVGAGI. The CDR3 is made up of 12 amino acids. V dropped 5 bases and J dropped 12; count of bases not matched to a gene: 6. CDR3 region: CASSSAAGVQFF. DNA for the CDR3: TGTGCCAGCAGTAGTGCAGCGGGAGTGCAGTTCTTC.

The sample holds a few counts of this clone. The chain employs TRBV5-1 and TRBJ2-7; 7 nucleotides line up with TRBD1. Trimming took 4 bases from V and 3 from J; bases not matched to a gene: 4. The germline gives CDR1 SGHRS, CDR2 YFSETQ. The CDR3 spans 13 residues. CDR3 loop: CASSRRQGYEQYF. CDR3 DNA: TGCGCCAGCAGCCGGAGACAGGGCTACGAGCAGTACTTC.

The chain uses TRBV3-1 (or the pseudogene TRBV3-2) and TRBJ2-7; 11 nucleotides match TRBD2. Germline loops: CDR1 LGHDT, CDR2 YNNKEL (reference sequence). CDR3 length: 16 residues. Trimming cost V 0 bases and J 4 bases; bases outside gene matches: 5. In DNA, the CDR3 is TGTGCCAGCAGCCAAGACACTAGCGGGGGTAGATACGAGCAGTACTTC. Protein: CASSQDTSGGRYEQYF.

This chain joins TRBV4-3 and TRBJ1-1, with 9 bases matching TRBD1. Germline V gives CDR1 LGHNA, CDR2 YSLEER. The V and J ends lost 0 bases and 1 base, in that order; junction bases with no gene match: 6. The length of the CDR3 is 17 residues. CDR3 nucleotides: TGCGCCAGCAGCCAAGATGGGGGGGGACAGGGGAACACTGAAGCTTTCTTT. It is translated as CASSQDGGGQGNTEAFF.

The V call is TRBV19, the J call TRBJ1-5; D remains unclear. This CDR3 is built from 12 residues. Trimming stripped 7 bases from V and 4 bases from J, with 8 bases between. Germline V gene sequence: CDR1 LNHDA, CDR2 SQIVND (reference sequence). For the CDR3, the DNA is TGTGCCAGTAAAACCCTAAATCAGCCCCAGCATTTT. Translation: CASKTLNQPQHF.